This TCR beta chain was captured in a study of blood T cell repertoires in COVID-19. Study-level information: Samples representing acute and convalescent COVID-19 were sourced from the United States, Italy and Spain. Nucleic acid was either cDNA or gDNA, and it came from T cells, B-cell-depleted T cells, or PBMCs.

Germline-derived CDR1 and CDR2 are KGHDR and SFDVKD. With 3 bases clipped from V and 5 bases from J, the junction kept 2 bases outside the gene matches. This CDR3 is built from 14 residues. Profiled with immunoSEQ multiplex PCR; TCRdb holds only in-frame clones, not every one. The sample comprises around 380,000 clones, more than 75% of which are singletons, and around 1% rests with the top ten. Specimen: peripheral blood. This sequence originates from a human donor with acute or convalescent COVID-19. The donor label of this sample is uncertain. V gene TRBV24-1 combines with J gene TRBJ1-1; 10 positions match TRBD1. The CDR3 loop reads CATSDGTGATEAFF. CDR3 sequence (DNA): TGTGCCACCAGTGATGGGACAGGGGCAACTGAAGCTTTCTTT.